This TCR beta chain is from a study of CD8+ T cells in alopecia areata. Following RNA extraction, reverse transcription yielded cDNA that acted as the sequencing template. Only in-frame clones appear in the TCRdb table, and some are missing; sequencing was by immunoSEQ multiplex PCR. The sample has 130,000 or so clones; roughly nine tenths are singletons. As to treatment: oral pan-JAK inhibitor, 5-10 mg twice daily. CDR1 and CDR2 from the germline V gene are MNHEY and SVGAGI. The V and J ends lost 2 bases and 6 bases respectively, with 11 bases between them. There are 13 residues in the CDR3. General observations from the study: Compared with normal scalp, lesional scalp had higher clonality and more expanded CD8+ clones.

A word on this clone: What it binds is unknown.

The chain joins TRBV6-5 to TRBJ2-7; a weak D match, TRBD1 (5 bases). The sequencing used CD8+ T cells sorted from blood, collected at week 4, from a patient treated with tofacitinib. This clonotype originated in a human donor with alopecia areata. The CDR3 nucleotides are TGTGCCAGCAGTTACACCGGACATTTCGAGCAGTACTTC. This codes for CASSYTGHFEQYF.